The 25 T cell receptor beta chains below were found in one sample sequenced in a study of blood T cell repertoires in COVID-19. Assay used: immunoSEQ multiplex PCR; TCRdb lists only in-frame clones, some missing. The sample has some 220,000 clones; 70% to 90% are singletons. The sequenced sample was peripheral blood. These receptors were obtained from a human donor in a cohort sampled during active COVID-19.

This chain connects TRBV2 to TRBJ1-5; TRBD1 is a possible D gene (6 bases). The CDR3 contains 21 residues. V gave up 5 bases and J gave up 2 bases, with 31 bases separating them. CDR1 and CDR2 from the germline V gene are SNHLY and FYNNEI. CDR3 bases: TGTGCCAGCAGTTCCACCCAGGGAAACAGGGAGAGGGTGATCGGCAATCAGCCCCAGCATTTT. It translates to CASSSTQGNRERVIGNQPQHF.

The chain joins TRBV11-2 to TRBJ2-1; TRBD2 matches 9 bases. Germline values: CDR1 SGHAT, CDR2 FQNNGV. The ends lost 5 bases at V and 1 base at J; junction bases unmatched: 9. The CDR3 spans 17 residues. The CDR3 bases are TGTGCCAGCAGCGCTAGCGGGATAGTTTATTCCTACAATGAGCAGTTCTTC. Translation gives CASSASGIVYSYNEQFF.

This chain links TRBV2 with TRBJ1-1, with D possibly matching TRBD1 (6 bases). The germline V gene encodes CDR1 SNHLY and CDR2 FYNNEI. The CDR3 is 12 amino acids. The CDR3 protein is CVWGLVNTEAFF. For the CDR3, the DNA is TGTGTCTGGGGGCTAGTGAACACTGAAGCTTTCTTT.

The V and J genes are TRBV27 and TRBJ1-3; TRBD1 might be the D (5 bases). Germline CDR1 and CDR2: MNHEY and SMNVEV (reference sequence). This CDR3 has 16 residues. V lost 5 bases to trimming and J lost 0 bases, with 14 bases between them. Written as DNA, the CDR3 is TGTGCCAGCAGTCCCAGGGCGTCCCACTCTGGAAACACCATATATTTT. This encodes CASSPRASHSGNTIYF.

The gene calls are TRBV7-2 and TRBJ1-1; possibly TRBD1 for D (5 bases). The CDR3 is made up of 18 amino acids. From germline, CDR1 is SGHTA and CDR2 FQGNSA. Trimming left V 5 bases short and J 7 bases short, with 29 bases between. DNA of the CDR3: TGTGCCAGCAGCCTCCCGGGGGAGGGCAATGTGTTTTCAGGTGAAGCTTTCTTT. Its translation is CASSLPGEGNVFSGEAFF. Looking up the rest from reference TRBV7-2 and TRBJ1-1 gives the full variable domain: GAGVSQSPSNKVTEKGKDVELRCDPISGHTALYWYRQSLGQGLEFLIYFQGNSAPDKSGLPSDRFSAERTGGSVSTLTIQRTQQEDSAVYLCASSLPGEGNVFSGEAFFGQGTRLTVV.

This clone was observed many times. Here the CDR3 DNA reads TGCGCCAGCAGCAAAATGACTAGCGGGAGCAGCTCCTACGAGCAGTACTTC. Its protein is CASSKMTSGSSSYEQYF. This chain connects TRBV5-1 to TRBJ2-7; 12 nucleotides match TRBD2. Germline V gene lookup returns CDR1 SGHRS and CDR2 YFSETQ. Losses at the gene ends were 4 bases for V and 0 bases for J; bases not matched to a gene: 8. The CDR3 loop spans 17 amino acids.

The chain recombines TRBV5-5 with TRBJ2-5; D possibly corresponds to TRBD2 (6 bases). CDR1 is SGHKS and CDR2 is YYEKEE in the germline V gene (reference sequence). CDR3 size: 17 residues. V dropped 0 bases and J dropped 2 bases, with 17 bases sitting between them. CDR3 in DNA: TGTGCCAGCAGCTTGGGCAGACTAGGTTCGATTCAAGAGACCCAGTACTTC. Translated: CASSLGRLGSIQETQYF.

The gene calls are TRBV6-4 and TRBJ1-2; D possibly corresponds to TRBD1 (6 bases). V lost 0 bases, J lost 0 bases, and 11 bases lay in between. This CDR3 region has 16 residues. Germline V CDR1 and CDR2: MRHNA, SNTAGT. The CDR3 DNA follows: TGTGCCAGCAGTGACTCGTTGGGGGCCACTAACTATGGCTACACCTTC. Protein: CASSDSLGATNYGYTF.

The rearrangement joins TRBV29-1 to TRBJ2-1; D might be TRBD1 (6 bases). CDR1 and CDR2 (germline): SQVTM, ANQGSEA. The V end lost 4 bases, the J end lost 8 bases, and 18 bases lay between the germline ends. This CDR3 is built from 14 residues. As DNA, the CDR3 is TGCAGCGTTGGGGGGCCGTGGGGAGAAGATGAGCAGTTCTTC. It is translated as CSVGGPWGEDEQFF.

The chain couples TRBV14 to TRBJ2-1, with TRBD1 matching over 9 bases. Germline-derived CDR1 and CDR2 are SGHDN and FVKESK. CDR3 length: 15 residues. Trimming took 2 bases from V and 2 from J; bases not matched to a gene: 1. CDR3: CASSQRTGAYNEQFF. The CDR3 nucleotides read TGTGCCAGCAGCCAACGGACAGGGGCCTACAATGAGCAGTTCTTC.

This clone was observed a handful of times. Written as DNA, the CDR3 is TGTGCCAGCAGGGGACTCGGGACGAGACCCAATGAGCAGTTCTTC. Encoded protein: CASRGLGTRPNEQFF. This chain uses TRBV25-1 with TRBJ2-1; perhaps TRBD2 as D (6 bases). The length of the CDR3 is 15 residues. The germline CDR1 and CDR2 sequences are MGHDK and SYGVNS. The V end was cut by 6 bases, the J end by 6 bases, with 18 bases between.

The chain uses TRBV28 and TRBJ2-4, with TRBD2 matching over 8 bases. V lost 7 bases and J lost 4; bases outside the gene matches: 3. CDR3 length equals 13 residues. Germline CDR1 and CDR2: MDHEN and SYDVKM. For the CDR3, the DNA is TGTGCCAGCACCCGGGGGGGTAAAAACATTCAGTACTTC. Its protein product is CASTRGGKNIQYF. Full variable domain (outside the CDR3, taken from reference TRBV28 and TRBJ2-4): DVKVTQSSRYLVKRTGEKVFLECVQDMDHENMFWYRQDPGLGLRLIYFSYDVKMKEKGDIPEGYSVSREKKERFSLILESASTNQTSMYLCASTRGGKNIQYFGAGTRLSVL.

This sequence joins TRBV20-1 and TRBJ2-5; D uncertain. The germline V gene has CDR1 DFQATT and CDR2 SNEGSKA (reference sequence). V lost 3 bases and J lost 9, with 11 bases in between. CDR3 length: 11 residues. CDR3 bases: TGCAGTGCTAGGGTCATACCGGCCCAGTACTTC. Translating it yields CSARVIPAQYF.

This chain uses TRBV6-5 with TRBJ1-2; D is uncertain. The CDR3 length is 13 residues. Trimming pared 2 bases from V and 4 bases from J, leaving 8 bases between. The germline V gene has CDR1 MNHEY and CDR2 SVGAGI. For the CDR3, the DNA is TGTGCCAGCAGTTACCTCCAGGCCTATGGCTACACCTTC. It translates to CASSYLQAYGYTF.

This sequence joins TRBV7-2 and TRBJ2-2; maybe TRBD2 (5 bases). Germline V gene sequence: CDR1 SGHTA, CDR2 FQGNSA. V lost 4 bases, J lost 3 bases, and 12 bases lay in between. The CDR3 is made up of 15 amino acids. CDR3: CASSSRRTDTGELFF. In DNA form, the CDR3 reads TGTGCCAGCAGCTCGAGGAGGACTGACACCGGGGAGCTGTTTTTT. Drawing the rest from reference TRBV7-2 and TRBJ2-2, the complete variable domain is GAGVSQSPSNKVTEKGKDVELRCDPISGHTALYWYRQSLGQGLEFLIYFQGNSAPDKSGLPSDRFSAERTGGSVSTLTIQRTQQEDSAVYLCASSSRRTDTGELFFGEGSRLTVL.

The chain employs TRBV5-1 and TRBJ2-4; tentatively, D is TRBD1 (6 bases). CDR3 length: 16 amino acids. Between the trimmed V and J ends, which lost 5 bases and 0 bases, there was a span of 15 bases. The germline CDR1 and CDR2 sequences are SGHRS and YFSETQ. CDR3 amino acids: CASRDGQRLAKNIQYF. DNA of the CDR3: TGCGCCAGCAGAGATGGACAGCGACTAGCCAAAAACATTCAGTACTTC.

The count of this clone is one. This rearrangement joins TRBV4-3 to TRBJ1-3; perhaps TRBD1 as D (5 bases). CDR3 length: 15 residues. V was pared by 0 bases and J by 4 bases, with 10 bases between. Germline V gene data show CDR1 as LGHNA and CDR2 as YSLEER. The CDR3 reads CASSQDRGVGNTIYF. As DNA, the CDR3 is TGCGCCAGCAGCCAAGATCGGGGGGTCGGAAACACCATATATTTT.

The gene calls are TRBV10-3 and TRBJ2-2, with 7 bases fitting TRBD2. V lost 4 bases and J lost 4; bases outside the gene matches: 6. The CDR3 is made up of 15 amino acids. CDR1 and CDR2 (germline): ENHRY, SYGVKD. CDR3 region: CAISVVSGPTGELFF. The CDR3 DNA is TGTGCCATCAGTGTTGTTAGCGGGCCCACCGGGGAGCTGTTTTTT.

The chain is built from TRBV5-6 and TRBJ1-2; 9 bases match TRBD1. CDR1 is SGHDT, CDR2 YYEEEE, per germline. The CDR3 loop spans 15 amino acids. After removal of 3 bases from V and 4 bases from J, the junction contained 7 bases not matched to a gene. The CDR3 coding sequence is TGTGCCAGCAGCTCCCGGACAGGGGAGGCCTATGGCTACACCTTC. Protein sequence: CASSSRTGEAYGYTF.

The CDR3 nucleotides read TGCAGCGTTTACGGGTATGCGGGAATGAACACTGAAGCTTTCTTT. Its translation: CSVYGYAGMNTEAFF. The chain recombines TRBV29-1 with TRBJ1-1, with D hard to call. Trimming shortened V by 5 bases and J by 0 bases, and 16 bases separated the two germline ends. The CDR3 is made up of 15 amino acids. Germline V gives CDR1 SQVTM, CDR2 ANQGSEA.

The V gene is TRBV9, the J gene TRBJ2-2; possibly TRBD2 for D (6 bases). The germline V gene has CDR1 SGDLS and CDR2 YYNGEE. The length of the CDR3 is 14 residues. V was pared by 4 bases and J by 7 bases, with 14 bases between. The DNA for the CDR3 is TGTGCCAGCAGCTCGGGAGTCGCGCTCGGGGAGCTGTTTTTT. Translating it yields CASSSGVALGELFF.

The V call is TRBV7-2, the J call TRBJ1-5, with TRBD1 matching over 9 bases. CDR1 is SGHTA and CDR2 is FQGNSA in the germline V gene. The CDR3 is made up of 16 amino acids. The V gene end was trimmed by 1 base and the J gene end by 6 bases; junction bases not matched to a gene: 7. The CDR3 spells CASSLGQGGEGQPQHF. The CDR3 region has the DNA TGTGCCAGCAGCTTAGGACAGGGGGGCGAGGGTCAGCCCCAGCATTTT.

The genes are TRBV24-1 and TRBJ1-4; TRBD1 might be the D (5 bases). This CDR3 is built from 15 residues. Germline V gene data show CDR1 as KGHDR and CDR2 as SFDVKD. V was shortened by 3 bases and J by 6 bases, with 13 bases between the two germline ends. The CDR3, as DNA: TGTGCCACCAGTGATCCCAGGGCTATCGATGAAAAACTGTTTTTT. Its translation is CATSDPRAIDEKLFF.

The chain employs TRBV5-1 and TRBJ2-3; 7 bases fit TRBD1. The CDR3 is 13 residues long. Germline CDR1 is SGHRS and CDR2 is YFSETQ. Losses at the gene ends were 4 bases for V and 4 bases for J; bases not matched to a gene: 3. The CDR3 DNA reads as TGCGCCAGCAGCCCGACAGGGCCAGATACGCAGTATTTT. This codes for CASSPTGPDTQYF.

The chain has TRBV29-1 and TRBJ1-2; D unclear. The CDR3 is 12 amino acids. Trimming removed 7 bases at V and 4 bases at J, with 13 bases between. Germline V gives CDR1 SQVTM, CDR2 ANQGSEA. As DNA, the CDR3 is TGCAGCGCATGTTACAGATCCTATGGCTACACCTTC. Translated, it gives CSACYRSYGYTF. The entire variable domain, with the rest obtained from reference TRBV29-1 and TRBJ1-2, is as follows: SAVISQKPSRDICQRGTSLTIQCQVDSQVTMMFWYRQQPGQSLTLIATANQGSEATYESGFVIDKFPISRPNLTFSTLTVSNMSPEDSSIYLCSACYRSYGYTFGSGTRLTVV.